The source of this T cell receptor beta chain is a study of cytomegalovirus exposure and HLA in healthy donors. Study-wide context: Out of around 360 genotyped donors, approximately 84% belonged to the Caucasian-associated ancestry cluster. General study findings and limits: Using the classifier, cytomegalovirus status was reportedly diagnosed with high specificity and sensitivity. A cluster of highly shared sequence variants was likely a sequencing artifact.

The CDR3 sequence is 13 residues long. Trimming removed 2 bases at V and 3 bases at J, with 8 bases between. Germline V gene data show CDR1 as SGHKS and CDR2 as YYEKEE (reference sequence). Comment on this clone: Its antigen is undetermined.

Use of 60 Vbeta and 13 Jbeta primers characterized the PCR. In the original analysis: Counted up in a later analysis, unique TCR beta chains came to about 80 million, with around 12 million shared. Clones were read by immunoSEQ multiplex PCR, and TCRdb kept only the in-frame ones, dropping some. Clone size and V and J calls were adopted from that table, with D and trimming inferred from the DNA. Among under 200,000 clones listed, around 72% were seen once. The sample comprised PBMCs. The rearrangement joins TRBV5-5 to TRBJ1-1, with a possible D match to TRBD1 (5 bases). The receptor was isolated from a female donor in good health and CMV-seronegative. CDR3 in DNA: TGTGCCAGCAGCTTTAGGGGTCACACTGAAGCTTTCTTT. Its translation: CASSFRGHTEAFF.